The 28 T cell receptor beta chains below were found in one sample sequenced in a study of blood T cell repertoires in COVID-19. Assay: immunoSEQ multiplex PCR; the TCRdb copy retains only in-frame clones and omits some. The table lists about 370,000 clones, around 87% of them singletons. Specimen: peripheral blood. These receptors were taken from a woman aged 30 to 39 with COVID-19, enrolled during active disease.

The chain employs TRBV7-9 and TRBJ2-1; TRBD2 aligns across 11 bases. The germline CDR1 and CDR2 sequences are SEHNR and FQNEAQ (reference sequence). This CDR3 has 18 amino acids. With V trimmed by 1 base and J by 7 bases, 12 bases remained unmatched. CDR3 in amino acids: CASSLVGATSGRANEQFF. The CDR3 DNA follows: TGTGCCAGCAGCTTAGTGGGGGCAACTAGCGGGAGAGCTAATGAGCAGTTCTTC.

About this clone itself: Other DNA sequences from this sample encode an identical CDR3 as well. The rearrangement joins TRBV18 to TRBJ2-3; 8 nucleotides align to TRBD1. The CDR3 loop spans 14 amino acids. CDR1 is KGHSH and CDR2 is LQKENI in the germline V gene. V lost 3 bases to trimming and J lost 3 bases; unmatched junction nucleotides: 2. CDR3 in amino acids: CASSPGQGTDTQYF. Here the CDR3 DNA reads TGTGCCAGCTCACCCGGACAGGGTACAGATACGCAGTATTTT.

Here the CDR3 reads CASSLPGLAGTFGRNEQFF. The CDR3 coding sequence is TGTGCCAGCAGTTTACCGGGACTAGCGGGGACCTTCGGACGGAATGAGCAGTTCTTC. The rearrangement joins TRBV28 to TRBJ2-1, with 13 bases aligning to TRBD2. CDR3 length: 19 residues. Germline CDR1 and CDR2: MDHEN and SYDVKM. The V and J ends lost 2 bases and 7 bases, in that order; junction bases with no gene match: 14.

J is TRBJ1-5 and V is TRBV19; 9 nucleotides line up with TRBD1. The CDR3 extends over 16 amino acids. In germline, CDR1 is LNHDA, CDR2 SQIVND (reference sequence). The ends lost 6 bases at V and 7 bases at J; junction bases unmatched: 13. DNA of the CDR3: TGTGCCAGTAGGGGATTGAGGGACAGGGTTGGCCAGCCCCAGCATTTT. It encodes CASRGLRDRVGQPQHF.

The chain uses TRBV7-8 and TRBJ1-5, with unresolved D. CDR1 is SGHVS, CDR2 FQNEAQ, per germline. The CDR3 runs to 13 residues. V shed 5 bases and J shed 2 bases, with 7 bases lying between them. The CDR3 region has the DNA TGTGCCAGCAGCCCCTTTGGCAATCAGCCCCAGCATTTT. This encodes CASSPFGNQPQHF.

This clone turned up a few times. This rearrangement joins TRBV11-2 to TRBJ2-1; 7 nucleotides line up with TRBD2. The junction had 11 bases not matched to a gene; V was cut back by 4 bases and J by 5 bases. The CDR3 totals 16 residues. Germline V gene lookup returns CDR1 SGHAT and CDR2 FQNNGV. For the CDR3, the DNA is TGTGCCAGCAGCTCTAGGGCGGGAGAGTCCAACAATGAGCAGTTCTTC. Protein product: CASSSRAGESNNEQFF.

The rearrangement links TRBV15 to TRBJ2-2, with D unclear. The CDR3 covers 15 residues. V was shortened by 1 base and J by 3 bases, with 9 bases between the two germline ends. Looked up from germline, CDR1 is LNHNV and CDR2 is YYDKDF (reference sequence). The CDR3 protein is CATSRGGPYTGELFF. Written as DNA, the CDR3 is TGTGCCACCAGCAGAGGTGGGCCCTACACCGGGGAGCTGTTTTTT.

This sequence joins TRBV11-1 and TRBJ2-5, with D unclear. Per germline, CDR1 SGHAT and CDR2 FQDESV (reference sequence). The CDR3 contains 13 residues. V was pared by 0 bases and J by 7 bases, with 9 bases between. CDR3 region: CASSLAPPGTQYF. The DNA for the CDR3 is TGTGCCAGCAGCTTAGCTCCACCGGGGACCCAGTACTTC.

The rearrangement joins TRBV6-2 or TRBV6-3 to TRBJ1-1; possible D gene TRBD1, 5 bases. Germline V gives CDR1 MNHEY, CDR2 SVGEGT. CDR3 length: 15 amino acids. V was cut by 4 bases and J by 1 base, with 13 bases left in between. In DNA form, the CDR3 reads TGTGCCAGCAGTTTCGCAGGGTTGAAGAACACTGAAGCTTTCTTT. It yields the protein CASSFAGLKNTEAFF.

This chain connects TRBV5-1 to TRBJ2-2, with D possibly TRBD1 on 6 matching bases. This CDR3 comprises 14 residues. Germline-derived CDR1 and CDR2 are SGHRS and YFSETQ. V shed 7 bases and J shed 4 bases, with 14 bases lying between them. CDR3 DNA: TGCGCCAGCTCCGAGGACAGTTTCACCGGGGAGCTGTTTTTT. It specifies CASSEDSFTGELFF.

This rearrangement joins TRBV19 to TRBJ1-5; 7 bases agree with TRBD1. The CDR3 spans 14 residues. Losses at the gene ends were 5 bases for V and 6 bases for J; bases not matched to a gene: 7. CDR1 and CDR2 from the germline V gene are LNHDA and SQIVND (reference sequence). CDR3 DNA sequence: TGTGCCAGTAGTTCCGACAGGGAAGCTCAGCCCCAGCATTTT. Amino acid sequence: CASSSDREAQPQHF.

This clone was observed a single time. The chain joins TRBV10-3 to TRBJ1-2; D is possibly TRBD1 (5 bases). Per germline, CDR1 ENHRY and CDR2 SYGVKD. The length of the CDR3 is 16 residues. Trimming stripped 4 bases from V and 7 bases from J, with 22 bases between. Here the CDR3 reads CAISGSGQGDGPGYTF. CDR3 nucleotide sequence: TGTGCCATCAGTGGCTCTGGTCAGGGTGATGGTCCTGGCTACACCTTC.

CDR3 coding DNA: TGTGCCAGTAGTATCGGTAGGGAGGGCGAGCAGTACTTC. This gives the protein CASSIGREGEQYF. The chain links TRBV19 to TRBJ2-7; 7 positions match TRBD2. Germline V gene lookup returns CDR1 LNHDA and CDR2 SQIVND (reference sequence). Trimming at V came to 3 bases and at J to 6 bases, leaving 5 bases not matched to a gene. The CDR3 is 13 amino acids.

The chain recombines TRBV5-1 with TRBJ1-5, with D unclear. Germline V CDR1 and CDR2: SGHRS, YFSETQ. V gave up 0 bases and J gave up 7 bases, with 11 bases separating them. The CDR3 extends over 14 amino acids. CDR3 residues: CASSLGFGVQPQHF. DNA of the CDR3: TGCGCCAGCAGCTTGGGGTTTGGAGTACAGCCCCAGCATTTT.

This clone has a single count. The chain carries TRBV21-1 and TRBJ1-6. TRBV21-1 is designated a pseudogene. The CDR3 runs to 18 residues. The CDR3: CASSPTGDRGWGVSPLHF. In DNA, the CDR3 is TGTGCCAGCAGCCCCACGGGGGACCGCGGTTGGGGTGTTTCACCCCTCCACTTT.

The gene calls are TRBV7-3 and TRBJ2-7; TRBD1 aligns across 9 bases. The CDR3 runs 15 residues. The germline V gene encodes CDR1 SGHTA and CDR2 FQGTGA. The V and J ends lost 5 bases and 0 bases, in that order; junction bases with no gene match: 5. In DNA form, the CDR3 reads TGTGCCAGCAGCCCCGGGACAGGGAGCTCCTACGAGCAGTACTTC. This translates into CASSPGTGSSYEQYF.

The gene calls are TRBV10-3 and TRBJ2-7, with TRBD2 matching 10 bases. J gave up 3 bases and V 2 bases, and 4 bases lay outside the gene matches. The CDR3 totals 15 residues. The V gene's germline CDR1 is ENHRY and CDR2 SYGVKD. CDR3 sequence reads: CAISEGLAGVYEQYF. CDR3 DNA: TGTGCCATCAGTGAGGGGCTAGCGGGAGTCTACGAGCAGTACTTC.

This chain joins TRBV28 and TRBJ2-5; maybe TRBD2 (5 bases). Germline V gene lookup returns CDR1 MDHEN and CDR2 SYDVKM. The V end was cut by 2 bases, the J end by 2 bases, with 9 bases between. CDR3 length: 14 residues. Here the CDR3 DNA reads TGTGCCAGCAGTTTACGGCGGGTACAAGAGACCCAGTACTTC. It translates to CASSLRRVQETQYF.

The rearrangement uses TRBV6-5 and TRBJ2-7, with 7 bases that match TRBD1. This CDR3 has 14 residues. Looked up from germline, CDR1 is MNHEY and CDR2 is SVGAGI. The ends lost 6 bases at V and 2 bases at J; junction bases unmatched: 7. CDR3 in DNA: TGTGCCAGCAGAAAACAGGGGATACCCTACGAGCAGTACTTC. It specifies CASRKQGIPYEQYF.

This clone was detected only once. The chain recombines TRBV27 with TRBJ2-2, with 7 positions matching TRBD1. Germline V gene sequence: CDR1 MNHEY, CDR2 SMNVEV (reference sequence). The CDR3 consists of 14 residues. V shed 6 bases and J 7 bases; nucleotides not matched to a gene: 8. CDR3 region: CASRPQGSGGELFF. The CDR3 DNA is TGTGCCAGCAGGCCACAGGGGTCTGGCGGGGAGCTGTTTTTT.

This chain joins TRBV3-1 (or the pseudogene TRBV3-2) and TRBJ1-2; 7 bases align to TRBD1. CDR1 and CDR2 (germline): LGHDT, YNNKEL (reference sequence). Losses at the gene ends were 3 bases for V and 4 bases for J; bases not matched to a gene: 8. CDR3 length equals 15 residues. The CDR3 spells CASSHPGQSIYGYTF. The CDR3 coding sequence is TGTGCCAGCAGCCACCCGGGACAGTCTATCTATGGCTACACCTTC.

This clone was recorded once. The chain couples TRBV19 to TRBJ2-2, with D maybe TRBD2 (6 bases). Germline V CDR1 and CDR2: LNHDA, SQIVND (reference sequence). V gave up 3 bases and J gave up 5 bases, with 13 bases separating them. The CDR3 covers 15 residues. DNA of the CDR3: TGTGCCAGTAGTATTAGGCGGGGTAGGACCGGGGAGCTGTTTTTT. Protein sequence: CASSIRRGRTGELFF.

The chain is built from TRBV18 and TRBJ1-5; 8 bases agree with TRBD1. Looked up from germline, CDR1 is KGHSH and CDR2 is LQKENI. The CDR3 consists of 15 residues. Trimming removed 6 bases from V and 1 base from J; junction bases left unmatched: 5. The DNA for the CDR3 is TGTGCCAGCTCCGGACAGGGAGGGAGCAATCAGCCCCAGCATTTT. It is translated as CASSGQGGSNQPQHF.

J is TRBJ2-1 and V is TRBV5-1; a weak D match, TRBD2 (6 bases). The length of the CDR3 is 15 residues. CDR1 is SGHRS and CDR2 is YFSETQ in the germline V gene. V was trimmed by 4 bases and J by 0 bases, leaving 11 bases between them. CDR3 nucleotide sequence: TGCGCCAGCAGCAGTAGCGGAAGCTCCTACAATGAGCAGTTCTTC. Residues: CASSSSGSSYNEQFF. The whole variable domain, remainder taken from reference TRBV5-1 and TRBJ2-1, is KAGVTQTPRYLIKTRGQQVTLSCSPISGHRSVSWYQQTPGQGLQFLFEYFSETQRNKGNFPGRFSGRQFSNSRSEMNVSTLELGDSALYLCASSSSGSSYNEQFFGPGTRLTVL.

This chain joins TRBV5-1 and TRBJ2-5; TRBD2 is a possible D gene (6 bases). This CDR3 has 15 amino acids. V lost 4 bases, J lost 2 bases, and 15 bases lay in between. The germline CDR1 and CDR2 sequences are SGHRS and YFSETQ. DNA for the CDR3: TGCGCCAGCAGCCTTTTATCCAGCGGGCAAGAGACCCAGTACTTC. Translation: CASSLLSSGQETQYF.

The chain links TRBV5-1 to TRBJ2-6, with 15 bases that match TRBD2. The CDR3 contains 18 residues. Trimming cost V 3 bases and J 0 bases; bases outside gene matches: 1. In germline, CDR1 is SGHRS, CDR2 YFSETQ. The CDR3 region is CASSSGLAGGSGANVLTF. As DNA, the CDR3 is TGCGCCAGCAGCTCGGGACTAGCGGGGGGCTCTGGGGCCAACGTCCTGACTTTC.

V is TRBV7-2 and J is TRBJ2-3, with TRBD1 matching over 9 bases. Trimming took 6 bases from V and 5 from J; bases not matched to a gene: 9. Germline V gene data show CDR1 as SGHTA and CDR2 as FQGNSA. This CDR3 has 15 residues. The CDR3 DNA sequence: TGTGCCAGCAGGGGCCGGACAGGGGTGGGAGATACGCAGTATTTT. Protein sequence: CASRGRTGVGDTQYF.

The chain has TRBV29-1 and TRBJ1-5; 8 bases map to TRBD1. Germline lookup yields CDR1 SQVTM and CDR2 ANQGSEA. The ends lost 6 bases at V and 5 bases at J; junction bases unmatched: 6. The CDR3 consists of 13 residues. The CDR3 DNA reads TGCAGCGTCCAAGACAGGGGAGATCAGCCCCAGCATTTT. Its protein is CSVQDRGDQPQHF. The whole variable domain, remainder taken from reference TRBV29-1 and TRBJ1-5, is SAVISQKPSRDICQRGTSLTIQCQVDSQVTMMFWYRQQPGQSLTLIATANQGSEATYESGFVIDKFPISRPNLTFSTLTVSNMSPEDSSIYLCSVQDRGDQPQHFGDGTRLSIL.